This paragraph reports one T cell receptor (beta chain). The assay was immunoSEQ multiplex PCR, and TCRdb's table has in-frame clones only and misses some. The sample lists about 250,000 clones, 80% to 90% occurring once. This CDR3 spans 13 amino acids. Unmatched junction bases numbered 0, after V lost 4 bases and J lost 3 bases. Looked up from germline, CDR1 is WNHNN and CDR2 is SYGVQD (reference sequence). This specimen comes from a study of blood T cell repertoires in COVID-19. Whole-study context: Material from acute and convalescent COVID-19 was sourced from the United States, Italy and Spain. PBMCs, B-cell-depleted T cells, or T cells provided the cDNA or gDNA that made up the material.

The rearrangement links TRBV10-1 to TRBJ2-7, with 10 bases lining up with TRBD1. This sequence was found in an older man with acute or convalescent COVID-19. The sample was peripheral blood. The CDR3 nucleotides are TGCGCCAGCAGTGGGGACAGGGGCTACGAGCAGTACTTC. This sequence encodes CASSGDRGYEQYF.